This entry describes one T cell receptor beta chain. V was clipped by 3 bases and J by 5 bases, with 14 bases between them. In germline, CDR1 is MGHRA, CDR2 YSYEKL. This CDR3 region has 14 residues. The record originates from a study of neoadjuvant anti-PD-1 for oral cavity cancer. Produced via immunoSEQ multiplex PCR; TCRdb's table is partial and in-frame only. This repertoire shows about 16,000 clones, under 70% found once; its top ten account for about 3%. This specimen was PBMCs, taken before nivolumab (anti-PD-1) treatment. This receptor was identified in a person aged 35-79 years with oral cavity squamous cell carcinoma. The chain carries TRBV4-1 and TRBJ2-7; D tentatively reads TRBD1 or TRBD2 (5 bases each). In nucleotides, the CDR3 is TGCGCCAGCAGCCACCGGGACGGAGGAAACGAGCAGTACTTC. Its translation: CASSHRDGGNEQYF.